This entry is about one T cell receptor (beta chain). No antigen is known for it. Sequencing used immunoSEQ multiplex PCR; TCRdb keeps in-frame clones, though not all of them. The sample contains 75,000 to 90,000 clones, 70% to 90% of which appear only once. Samples with a second dose at about 4 or about 12 weeks were pooled together. These data come from a study of T cell responses to AZD1222 COVID-19 vaccine. Points from the study as a whole: Unmutated variant regions reportedly attract nearly half of all spike-specific TCRs. No repertoire was sampled before or during the peak T cell response, only after it.

This CDR3 is 15 amino acids long. V lost 5 bases to trimming and J lost 6 bases; unmatched junction nucleotides: 6. From germline, CDR1 is SGHAT and CDR2 FQDESV (reference sequence). The receptor was derived from an adult who received the AZD1222 COVID-19 vaccine. Sequenced here: peripheral blood, sampled 28 days after the second AZD1222 dose. This chain joins TRBV11-1 and TRBJ1-4; TRBD1 matches 10 bases. The DNA for the CDR3 is TGTGCCAGCAGCGAAGAAGGACAGGGGGATGAAAAACTGTTTTTT. This gives the protein CASSEEGQGDEKLFF.